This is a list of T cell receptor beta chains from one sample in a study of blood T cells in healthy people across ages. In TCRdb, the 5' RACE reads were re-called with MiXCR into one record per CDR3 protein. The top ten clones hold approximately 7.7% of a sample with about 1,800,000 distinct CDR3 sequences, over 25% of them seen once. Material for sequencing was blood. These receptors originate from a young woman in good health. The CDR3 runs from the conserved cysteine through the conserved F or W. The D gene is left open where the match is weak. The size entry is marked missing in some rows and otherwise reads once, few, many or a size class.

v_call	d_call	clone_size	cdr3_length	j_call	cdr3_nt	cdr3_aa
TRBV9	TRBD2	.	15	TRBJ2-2	TGTGCCAGCAGCCCGACTAGCGGGAGCACCGGGGAGCTGTTTTTT	CASSPTSGSTGELFF
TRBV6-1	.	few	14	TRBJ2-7	TGTGCCAGCGGGGGCAGGAGACCCTCCTACGAGCAGTACTTC	CASGGRRPSYEQYF
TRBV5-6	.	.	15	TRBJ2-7	TGTGCCAGCAGGCCTACAGGGAAAGGGACCTACGAGCAGTACTTC	CASRPTGKGTYEQYF
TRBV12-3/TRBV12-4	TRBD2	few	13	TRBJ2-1	TGTGCCAGCAGTTTCGGGAGGGACAATGGGCAGTTCTTC	CASSFGRDNGQFF
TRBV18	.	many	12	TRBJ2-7	TGTGCCAGCTCACTTACCCGAAGCGAGCAGTACTTC	CASSLTRSEQYF
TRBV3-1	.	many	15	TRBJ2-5	TGTGCCAGCAGCCCTCCGAACAGGGTTCAAGAGACCCAGTACTTC	CASSPPNRVQETQYF
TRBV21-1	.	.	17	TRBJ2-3	TGTGCCAGCAGCAAAGGACGACAAGCGGGGAACACAGATACGCAGTATTTT	CASSKGRQAGNTDTQYF
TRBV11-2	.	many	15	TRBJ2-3	TGTGCCAGCAGGTCAACGGCGGGGAGGTCAGATACGCAGTATTTT	CASRSTAGRSDTQYF
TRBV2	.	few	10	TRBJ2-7	TGTGCCAGCAGGATTTACGAGCAGTACTTC	CASRIYEQYF
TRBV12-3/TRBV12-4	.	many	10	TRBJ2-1	TGTGCCAGCAGCCAGTATGAGCAGTTCTTC	CASSQYEQFF